The rows below give T cell receptor beta chains drawn from one sample of a study of CD8+CD57+ T cells in acquired aplastic anemia. One entry per CDR3 protein, called by TCRdb with MiXCR from the reads. Of 150,000 to 200,000 distinct CDR3 sequences in the sample, approximately 40% were seen once. Specimen: sorted CD4+, CD8+, or CD8+CD57+ T cells (not recorded which) from PBMCs. All receptors derive from a human donor in good health. CDR3s include the opening cysteine and the closing phenylalanine or tryptophan. The D gene is left open where the match is weak. For some rows the clone size is stated as once, few or many, or as a class when expanded; others skip it.

V	D	size	J	DNA	CDR3
TRBV5-1	TRBD2	NA	TRBJ2-7	TGCGCCAGCAGCCCGACTAGCGGGATCTACGAGCAGTACTTC	CASSPTSGIYEQYF
TRBV11-2	NA	NA	TRBJ1-3	TGTGCCAGCAGCGCCCGGACGCCGAACTCTGGAAACACCATATATTTT	CASSARTPNSGNTIYF
TRBV20-1	NA	NA	TRBJ2-5	TGCAGTGCCCGGAAAGAGACCCAGTACTTC	CSARKETQYF
TRBV7-2	NA	many	TRBJ1-1	TGTGCCAGCTCCCTGTCGCGCAAAGCTTTCTTT	CASSLSRKAFF
TRBV20-1	TRBD1	many	TRBJ1-5	TGCAGTGTCAACAGGGGGCAGGGGGATCAGCCCCAGCATTTT	CSVNRGQGDQPQHF
TRBV19	NA	few	TRBJ2-1	TGTGCCAGTAGTATAGAACCGAGCAACAATGAGCAGTTCTTC	CASSIEPSNNEQFF
TRBV10-3	TRBD1	NA	TRBJ1-6	TGTGCCATCAGCGGACAGGACTATAATAATTCACCCCTCCACTTT	CAISGQDYNNSPLHF
TRBV11-2	TRBD2	NA	TRBJ2-3	TGTGCCAGCACGAAGGAGGCTAGCGGGCGGGGATCTTCAGATACGCAGTATTTT	CASTKEASGRGSSDTQYF
TRBV10-3	NA	NA	TRBJ2-1	TGTGCCATCAGTGAGTCGGTATTGAATGAGCAGTTCTTC	CAISESVLNEQFF
TRBV19	NA	many	TRBJ1-1	TGTGCCAGTAGTATAGCAGGCAGGCCGTACATGAACACTGAAGCTTTCTTT	CASSIAGRPYMNTEAFF
TRBV5-1	TRBD2	few	TRBJ2-3	TGCGCCAGCAGCTTGCCCGCCGGGTCGACTAGCGGGGGGATCGGAGATACGCAGTATTTT	CASSLPAGSTSGGIGDTQYF
TRBV12-3/TRBV12-4	TRBD2	many	TRBJ2-1	TGTGCCAGCAGTCCGCCGGGACTAGCGTCCTACAATGAGCAGTTCTTC	CASSPPGLASYNEQFF
TRBV20-1	TRBD2	NA	TRBJ2-1	TGCAGTGCCCGCACTAGCGGGAGGGCCCAATTC	CSARTSGRAQF
TRBV12-3/TRBV12-4	NA	many	TRBJ2-1	TGTGCCAGCAGCCTACAGGGCTTTGAGCAGTTCTTC	CASSLQGFEQFF
TRBV28	NA	NA	TRBJ1-3	TGTGCCAGCGGTACAGGGCGAAACACCATATATTTT	CASGTGRNTIYF
TRBV20-1	NA	many	TRBJ2-3	TGCAGTGCTAGGTCCCGCACAGATACGCAGTATTTT	CSARSRTDTQYF
TRBV2	NA	NA	TRBJ2-2	TGTGCCAGCAGTGAACCCGGCGGGGAGCTGTTTTTT	CASSEPGGELFF
TRBV7-8	TRBD1	NA	TRBJ2-5	TGTGCCAGCAGCATGGGACAGAACGTCCTAAAAGAGACCCAGTACTTC	CASSMGQNVLKETQYF
TRBV20-1	NA	NA	TRBJ1-2	TGCAGTGCTAGAGATCTGATAGACAGTGCTGGCTATGGCTACACCTTC	CSARDLIDSAGYGYTF
TRBV9	NA	many	TRBJ2-7	TGTGCCAGCAGCTCCCGGGACACAACCTCGGGGCAGTACTTC	CASSSRDTTSGQYF
TRBV5-1	TRBD2	NA	TRBJ2-1	TGCGCCAGCGGAAGGACTAGCGGAAACTACAATGAGCAGTTCTTC	CASGRTSGNYNEQFF
TRBV5-1	TRBD1	NA	TRBJ2-1	TGCGCCAGCAGCCCGGGGACAGGGGGACCCCACAATGAGCAGTTCTTC	CASSPGTGGPHNEQFF
TRBV18	NA	few	TRBJ2-3	TGTGCCAGCTCACGGCGGGCCTCACGTGAGGGCACAGATACGCAGTATTTT	CASSRRASREGTDTQYF
TRBV5-4	NA	NA	TRBJ2-3	TGTGCCAGCAGCTTGTTCGGAGTAGATACGCAGTATTTT	CASSLFGVDTQYF
TRBV12-3/TRBV12-4	NA	many	TRBJ1-3	TGTGCCAGCACTGGAGGAAACACCATATATTTT	CASTGGNTIYF
TRBV6-1	NA	NA	TRBJ2-2	TGTGCCAGCAGTGCAACAGACACCGGGGAGCTGTTTTTT	CASSATDTGELFF
TRBV29-1	TRBD2	NA	TRBJ2-1	TGCAGCGTTGAGGGACTAGCGGGAGTTGGGTACGGCAATGAGCAGTTCTTC	CSVEGLAGVGYGNEQFF
TRBV5-6	TRBD2	NA	TRBJ2-3	TGTGCCAGCAGCTTATGGGCTAGCGGGGGTTATACGCAGTATTTT	CASSLWASGGYTQYF
TRBV7-3	TRBD1	NA	TRBJ2-3	TGTGCCAGCAGCTCTCCGGGACAGGGAATTACTACGCAGTATTTT	CASSSPGQGITTQYF
TRBV12-3/TRBV12-4	NA	many	TRBJ2-3	TGTGCCAGCAAACTAGGAGGTGTAGATACGCAGTATTTT	CASKLGGVDTQYF
TRBV7-6	TRBD1	many	TRBJ1-6	TGTGCCAGCAGCTCCGGGACAGGGAATTCACCCCTCCACTTT	CASSSGTGNSPLHF
TRBV19	TRBD1	NA	TRBJ2-7	TGTGCCAGTAGTATATCCTACAGGGGGCAATACGAGCAGTGCTTC	CASSISYRGQYEQCF
TRBV7-2	NA	once	TRBJ2-5	TGTGCCAGCAGCTTTTGGGGTAGAGAGACCCAGTACTTC	CASSFWGRETQYF
TRBV28	NA	NA	TRBJ2-7	TGTGCCAGCAGTTTCTGGAAAAGCTCCTACGAGCAGTACTTC	CASSFWKSSYEQYF
TRBV4-3	NA	few	TRBJ2-1	TGCGCCAGCAGCCAAGAAGATAGGGGCCCCTACAATGAGCAGTTCTTC	CASSQEDRGPYNEQFF
TRBV9	NA	many	TRBJ2-6	TGTGCCAGCAGGAGGGGGGGCGGATCTGGGGCCAACGTCCTGACTTTC	CASRRGGGSGANVLTF
TRBV28	NA	NA	TRBJ1-6	TGTGCCAGCAGAAGGCCCCTATTGGGTTCACCCCTCCACTTT	CASRRPLLGSPLHF
TRBV10-3	NA	once	TRBJ2-1	TGTGCCATCAGTGATTTGGTCCTCCGGAATGAGCAGTTCTTC	CAISDLVLRNEQFF
TRBV6-1	TRBD1	many	TRBJ1-5	TGTGCCAGCAGCGCCGGGACAGGGGGAATTGCCCAGCATTTT	CASSAGTGGIAQHF
TRBV20-1	NA	many	TRBJ2-7	TGCAGTGCTAGAGATTGGGCACAGGGAATAAGCGAGCAGTACTTC	CSARDWAQGISEQYF
TRBV2	NA	NA	TRBJ2-1	TGTGCCAGCAGGGGCCCAAAGGAGCAGTTCTTC	CASRGPKEQFF